These 29 T cell receptor beta chains were all obtained from the same sample, sequenced in a study of blood T cell repertoires in COVID-19. Repertoires were generated with immunoSEQ multiplex PCR, while TCRdb's copy carries only in-frame clones and drops some. The data contain about 150,000 clones, around 87% of them seen just once; the ten biggest clones take up more than 14%. Sample: peripheral blood. Source of these receptors: a woman in her forties with acute or convalescent COVID-19.

The chain employs TRBV6-4 and TRBJ2-6; a possible D gene is TRBD2 (5 bases). CDR3 length: 15 residues. The V gene's germline CDR1 is MRHNA and CDR2 SNTAGT. The V and J ends lost 2 bases and 0 bases respectively, with 5 bases between them. The CDR3 nucleotides read TGTGCCAGCAGTGACACTAGCTCTGGGGCCAACGTCCTGACTTTC. Its protein is CASSDTSSGANVLTF.

The gene calls are TRBV7-6 and TRBJ2-5; perhaps TRBD2 as D (7 bases). This CDR3 region has 16 residues. With 3 bases removed from V and 4 bases from J, the gap between germline ends came to 18 bases. CDR1 is SGHVS and CDR2 is FNYEAQ in the germline V gene. CDR3 loop: CASSLGGGGSGETQYF. As DNA, the CDR3 is TGTGCCAGCAGCTTGGGAGGGGGAGGCTCCGGAGAGACCCAGTACTTC.

This clone was seen just once. The genes are TRBV5-6 and TRBJ2-7, with D possibly TRBD2 on 5 matching bases. Germline V lookup: CDR1 SGHDT, CDR2 YYEEEE. The CDR3 runs 17 residues. V was shortened by 2 bases and J by 0 bases, with 18 bases between the two germline ends. DNA of the CDR3: TGTGCCAGCAGCTTCGTAAGACGGAGGACCTTCTCCTACGAGCAGTACTTC. It translates to CASSFVRRRTFSYEQYF.

J is TRBJ2-1 and V is TRBV5-1; a possible D gene is TRBD1 (6 bases). From germline, CDR1 is SGHRS and CDR2 YFSETQ. The CDR3 sequence is 14 residues long. Trimming cost V 5 bases and J 6 bases, with 15 bases left between them. CDR3 in DNA: TGCGCCAGCAGGCGTACACAGGGAAGCAATGAGCAGTTCTTC. This gives the protein CASRRTQGSNEQFF.

The chain links TRBV4-1 to TRBJ2-7; D is uncertain. Germline V gene lookup returns CDR1 MGHRA and CDR2 YSYEKL. V was shortened by 5 bases and J by 1 base, with 9 bases between the two germline ends. The CDR3 contains 13 residues. CDR3 nucleotides: TGCGCCAGCAGCGAAGGTAGTTCCTACGAGCAGTACTTC. Its translation is CASSEGSSYEQYF.

The DNA of the CDR3 is TGTGCCAGCAGTTTACAGGGGACTTCACCCCTCCACTTT. Its translation: CASSLQGTSPLHF. The V call is TRBV27, the J call TRBJ1-6; D may be TRBD1 (6 bases). V lost 2 bases to trimming and J lost 9 bases, with 8 bases between them. The V gene's germline CDR1 is MNHEY and CDR2 SMNVEV (reference sequence). This CDR3 contains 13 residues.

This clone was recorded a few times. The V and J genes are TRBV5-1 and TRBJ2-7, with unresolved D. CDR3 length: 15 amino acids. Trimming removed 4 bases at V and 2 bases at J, with 16 bases between. Germline CDR1 SGHRS, CDR2 YFSETQ. CDR3 sequence reads: CASSKTDLLPYEQYF. CDR3 nucleotides: TGCGCCAGCAGCAAAACAGATCTACTCCCCTACGAGCAGTACTTC.

The chain combines TRBV5-1 with TRBJ2-2; 7 bases agree with TRBD1. Germline CDR1 SGHRS, CDR2 YFSETQ. The CDR3 has 15 amino acids. V dropped 6 bases and J dropped 4; count of bases not matched to a gene: 9. The CDR3 nucleotides are TGCGCCAGCAAAGAACCGACAGGGCCCACCGGGGAGCTGTTTTTT. Translated, it gives CASKEPTGPTGELFF.

This chain joins TRBV2 and TRBJ2-2; possibly TRBD1 for D (6 bases). Germline V CDR1 and CDR2: SNHLY, FYNNEI. V lost 3 bases and J 3 bases, leaving 20 bases between the germline ends. The CDR3 runs to 18 residues. As DNA, the CDR3 is TGTGCCAGCAGTGAGGGATATGAGTTCAGGGGTGACACCGGGGAGCTGTTTTTT. This translates into CASSEGYEFRGDTGELFF.

The gene calls are TRBV2 and TRBJ2-7, with TRBD1 matching over 8 bases. Losses at the gene ends were 6 bases for V and 0 bases for J; bases not matched to a gene: 4. The V gene's germline CDR1 is SNHLY and CDR2 FYNNEI. There are 14 residues in the CDR3. The CDR3 is CASSPGQASYEQYF. Here the CDR3 DNA reads TGTGCCAGCAGCCCGGGACAGGCCTCCTACGAGCAGTACTTC. Filled out from reference TRBV2 and TRBJ2-7, the complete variable domain reads EPEVTQTPSHQVTQMGQEVILRCVPISNHLYFYWYRQILGQKVEFLVSFYNNEISEKSEIFDDQFSVERPDGSNFTLKIRSTKLEDSAMYFCASSPGQASYEQYFGPGTRLTVT.

The chain is built from TRBV19 and TRBJ2-1; perhaps TRBD2 as D (6 bases). Looked up from germline, CDR1 is LNHDA and CDR2 is SQIVND (reference sequence). This CDR3 has 14 residues. V was shortened by 1 base and J by 8 bases, with 12 bases between the two germline ends. CDR3 protein: CASSIVGGSHEQFF. CDR3 coding DNA: TGTGCCAGTAGTATAGTTGGGGGGTCCCATGAGCAGTTCTTC.

The V and J genes are TRBV7-3 and TRBJ2-1, with 9 positions matching TRBD1. Germline CDR1 reads SGHTA; CDR2 reads FQGTGA. With V trimmed by 1 base and J by 4 bases, 5 bases remained unmatched. The length of the CDR3 is 16 residues. CDR3 region: CASSLRPGQGYNEQFF. DNA of the CDR3: TGTGCCAGCAGCTTAAGACCGGGACAGGGTTACAATGAGCAGTTCTTC. Combining the CDR3 with reference TRBV7-3 and TRBJ2-1 gives the whole variable domain GAGVSQTPSNKVTEKGKYVELRCDPISGHTALYWYRQSLGQGPEFLIYFQGTGAADDSGLPNDRFFAVRPEGSVSTLKIQRTERGDSAVYLCASSLRPGQGYNEQFFGPGTRLTVL.

This clone was observed a few times. The genes are TRBV6-5 and TRBJ1-2; D is undetermined. V was cut by 3 bases and J by 4 bases, with 9 bases left in between. Germline V CDR1 and CDR2: MNHEY, SVGAGI. The CDR3 covers 13 residues. This chain's CDR3 is CASSYQGVYGYTF. DNA for the CDR3: TGTGCCAGCAGTTATCAAGGAGTCTATGGCTACACCTTC.

The V gene is TRBV18, the J gene TRBJ2-7; 7 nucleotides line up with TRBD2. The CDR3 sequence is 12 residues long. Germline CDR1 and CDR2: KGHSH and LQKENI. V lost 3 bases, J lost 6 bases, and 2 bases stayed unmatched. The CDR3 region is CASSPGRGEQYF. DNA for the CDR3: TGTGCCAGCTCACCGGGGAGGGGCGAGCAGTACTTC.

This chain uses TRBV7-2 with TRBJ2-2; perhaps TRBD2 as D (5 bases). Germline assignment: CDR1 SGHTA and CDR2 FQGNSA. The CDR3 is made up of 13 amino acids. V was trimmed by 5 bases and J by 7 bases, leaving 11 bases between them. As DNA, the CDR3 is TGTGCCAGCAGCCTATTGGGAGACGGGGAGCTGTTTTTT. Amino acid sequence: CASSLLGDGELFF.

The genes are TRBV30 and TRBJ1-5, with 7 bases lining up with TRBD1. V dropped 2 bases and J dropped 6; count of bases not matched to a gene: 13. Germline assignment: CDR1 GTSNPN and CDR2 SVGIG (reference sequence). CDR3 length: 16 amino acids. The CDR3 coding sequence is TGTGCCTGGAGTCCCCTAAAACAGGGGTTGGGTCAGCCCCAGCATTTT. Translation gives CAWSPLKQGLGQPQHF.

The V call is TRBV3-1 (or the pseudogene TRBV3-2), the J call TRBJ1-2, with D tentatively TRBD1 (5 bases). The CDR3 loop spans 13 amino acids. V dropped 3 bases and J dropped 8 bases, with 13 bases sitting between them. Germline loops: CDR1 LGHDT, CDR2 YNNKEL (reference sequence). In DNA form, the CDR3 reads TGTGCCAGCAGCCAGGGGGGTTTTAGGGGCTACACCTTC. Translating gives CASSQGGFRGYTF.

V and J are TRBV6-5 and TRBJ2-1; the match to TRBD2 covers 7 bases. V shed 4 bases and J 4 bases; nucleotides not matched to a gene: 7. Per germline, CDR1 MNHEY and CDR2 SVGAGI. There are 15 residues in the CDR3. CDR3 in DNA: TGTGCCAGCAGTTGGGGGGGTCCGAGATACAATGAGCAGTTCTTC. This encodes CASSWGGPRYNEQFF.

This chain uses TRBV7-2 with TRBJ2-1; 7 nucleotides agree with TRBD2. The ends lost 5 bases at V and 4 bases at J; junction bases unmatched: 14. This CDR3 region has 17 residues. Germline-derived CDR1 and CDR2 are SGHTA and FQGNSA. The DNA for the CDR3 is TGTGCCAGCAGCAAAAGACTAGCTATAAGCACTTACAATGAGCAGTTCTTC. It is translated as CASSKRLAISTYNEQFF.

This chain links TRBV19 with TRBJ1-2; D might be TRBD1 (5 bases). CDR1 is LNHDA, CDR2 SQIVND, per germline (reference sequence). There are 16 residues in the CDR3. The V end was cut by 3 bases, the J end by 2 bases, with 16 bases between. The CDR3 region is CASSIREVWANYGYTF. The CDR3 nucleotides are TGTGCCAGTAGTATCAGGGAGGTTTGGGCCAACTATGGCTACACCTTC.

This clone was seen once. The chain joins TRBV28 to TRBJ1-5; weak D call: TRBD1 (6 bases). V dropped 5 bases and J dropped 6 bases, with 20 bases sitting between them. The CDR3 spans 16 residues. Germline V lookup: CDR1 MDHEN, CDR2 SYDVKM. CDR3 protein: CASSVEGGPLSQPQHF. The CDR3 coding sequence is TGTGCCAGCAGTGTCGAGGGGGGGCCCTTGAGTCAGCCCCAGCATTTT.

The chain links TRBV12-3 or TRBV12-4 to TRBJ1-2, with D hard to call. This CDR3 is 11 amino acids long. V lost 5 bases, J lost 7 bases, and 8 bases lay in between. In nucleotides, the CDR3 is TGTGCCAGCAGTACCACCGGTGGCTACACCTTC. Its translation is CASSTTGGYTF.

This chain connects TRBV3-1 (or the pseudogene TRBV3-2) to TRBJ2-3; 10 nucleotides line up with TRBD1. Per germline, CDR1 LGHDT and CDR2 YNNKEL (reference sequence). The V segment lost 0 bases and the J segment 4 bases; nucleotides outside the gene matches: 4. The CDR3 runs 16 residues. CDR3 bases: TGTGCCAGCAGCCAAGATCTTGGACAGGGGGCAGATACGCAGTATTTT. This translates into CASSQDLGQGADTQYF.

The V call is TRBV4-2, the J call TRBJ1-1; D is perhaps TRBD1 (6 bases). This CDR3 comprises 14 residues. Trimming shortened V by 0 bases and J by 6 bases, and 11 bases separated the two germline ends. CDR1 is LGHNA, CDR2 YNFKEQ, per germline. The CDR3 spells CASSQDRAGAEAFF. CDR3 nucleotide sequence: TGTGCCAGCAGCCAAGATCGGGCAGGGGCTGAAGCTTTCTTT.

There are a few counts of this clone. This chain joins TRBV5-6 and TRBJ2-3; 14 positions agree with TRBD2. In germline, CDR1 is SGHDT, CDR2 YYEEEE. The V gene end was trimmed by 3 bases and the J gene end by 8 bases; junction bases not matched to a gene: 8. CDR3 length: 16 residues. In DNA form, the CDR3 reads TGTGCCAGCAGCTCCTTGACTAGCGGGGGGGCGGGTACGCAGTATTTT. It translates to CASSSLTSGGAGTQYF. Using reference TRBV5-6 and TRBJ2-3 for the parts outside the CDR3, the full variable domain is DAGVTQSPTHLIKTRGQQVTLRCSPKSGHDTVSWYQQALGQGPQFIFQYYEEEERQRGNFPDRFSGHQFPNYSSELNVNALLLGDSALYLCASSSLTSGGAGTQYFGPGTRLTVL.

The genes are TRBV30 and TRBJ2-7; TRBD2 matches at 8 bases. This CDR3 region has 14 residues. The germline V gene encodes CDR1 GTSNPN and CDR2 SVGIG (reference sequence). Trimming at V came to 0 bases and at J to 5 bases, leaving 6 bases not matched to a gene. The CDR3 coding sequence is TGTGCCTGGAGTGTGTCCCTCGGGGGGGACGAGCAGTACTTC. Protein product: CAWSVSLGGDEQYF.

The chain couples TRBV18 to TRBJ2-3; maybe TRBD1 (5 bases). CDR1 and CDR2 (germline): KGHSH, LQKENI. V lost 4 bases, J lost 3 bases, and 11 bases lay in between. The CDR3 spans 14 residues. The CDR3 nucleotides read TGTGCCAGCTCACTAGGGGCCCGTACAGATACGCAGTATTTT. Its translation is CASSLGARTDTQYF.

The chain uses TRBV6-5 and TRBJ2-1; perhaps TRBD1 as D (6 bases). CDR3 length equals 15 residues. V lost 7 bases, J lost 8 bases, and 21 bases lay in between. The germline CDR1 and CDR2 sequences are MNHEY and SVGAGI. Here the CDR3 reads CASTPTGSGYDEQFF. The CDR3 coding sequence is TGTGCCAGCACCCCAACAGGGTCTGGGTACGATGAGCAGTTCTTC.

This clone has just one count. The rearrangement links TRBV5-1 to TRBJ2-3; D might be TRBD2 (5 bases). CDR3 length: 13 residues. Trimming cost V 2 bases and J 4 bases, with 8 bases left between them. Germline V gene lookup returns CDR1 SGHRS and CDR2 YFSETQ. This CDR3 reads CASSFTSSDTQYF. The CDR3, as DNA: TGCGCCAGCAGCTTCACTAGTTCAGATACGCAGTATTTT. The variable domain in full, with the rest retrieved from reference TRBV5-1 and TRBJ2-3, is KAGVTQTPRYLIKTRGQQVTLSCSPISGHRSVSWYQQTPGQGLQFLFEYFSETQRNKGNFPGRFSGRQFSNSRSEMNVSTLELGDSALYLCASSFTSSDTQYFGPGTRLTVL.